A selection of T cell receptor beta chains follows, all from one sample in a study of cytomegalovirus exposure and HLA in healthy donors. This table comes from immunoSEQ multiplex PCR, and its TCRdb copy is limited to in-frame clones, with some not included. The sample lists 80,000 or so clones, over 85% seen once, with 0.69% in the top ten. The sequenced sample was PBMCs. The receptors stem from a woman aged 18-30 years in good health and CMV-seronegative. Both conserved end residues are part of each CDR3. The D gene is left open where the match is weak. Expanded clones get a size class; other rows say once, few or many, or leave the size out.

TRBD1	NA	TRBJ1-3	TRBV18	CASSPPGQPRNTIYF	TGTGCCAGCTCACCACCGGGACAGCCTCGAAACACCATATATTTT
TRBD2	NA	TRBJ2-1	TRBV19	CASIGLAASSYNEQFF	TGTGCCAGTATAGGACTAGCGGCGAGCTCCTACAATGAGCAGTTCTTC
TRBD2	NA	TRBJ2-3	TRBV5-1	CASSLLAGGQGDTQYF	TGCGCCAGCAGCTTACTAGCGGGGGGGCAGGGGGATACGCAGTATTTT
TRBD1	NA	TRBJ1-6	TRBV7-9	CASSLGQGSSPLHF	TGTGCCAGCAGCTTGGGACAGGGGAGTTCACCCCTCCACTTT
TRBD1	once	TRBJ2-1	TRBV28	CASSLTGTGRSVHNEQFF	TGTGCCAGCAGTTTAACCGGGACAGGGCGAAGCGTCCACAATGAGCAGTTCTTC
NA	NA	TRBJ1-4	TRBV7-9	CASSPRETESEKLFF	TGTGCCAGCAGCCCAAGAGAGACGGAGAGTGAAAAACTGTTTTTT
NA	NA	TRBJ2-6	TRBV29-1	CSATQRADPPSGANVLTF	TGCAGCGCAACCCAGAGGGCCGACCCTCCCTCTGGGGCCAACGTCCTGACTTTC
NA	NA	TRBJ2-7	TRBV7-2	CASSSSPSYEQYF	TGTGCCAGCAGCTCTAGCCCCAGCTACGAGCAGTACTTC
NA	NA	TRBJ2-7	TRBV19	CASRRAGDSYEQYF	TGTGCCAGTAGAAGGGCAGGGGACTCCTACGAGCAGTACTTC
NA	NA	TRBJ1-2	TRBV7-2	CASSPDSVYGYTF	TGTGCCAGCAGCCCGGACAGCGTCTATGGCTACACCTTC
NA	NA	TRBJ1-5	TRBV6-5	CASSTLGVQPQHF	TGTGCCAGCAGTACCCTAGGGGTTCAGCCCCAGCATTTT
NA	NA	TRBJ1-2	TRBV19	CARTANYGYTF	TGTGCCAGGACAGCTAACTATGGCTACACCTTC
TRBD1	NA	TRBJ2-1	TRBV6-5	CASRTGTGGSNEQFF	TGTGCCAGCAGGACCGGGACAGGGGGTTCGAATGAGCAGTTCTTC
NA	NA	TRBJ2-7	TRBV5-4	CASSLGTESYEQYF	TGTGCCAGCAGCTTGGGTACAGAGTCCTACGAGCAGTACTTC
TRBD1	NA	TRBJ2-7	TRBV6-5	CASSLEGGPSYEQYF	TGTGCCAGCAGCCTAGAAGGGGGCCCCTCCTACGAGCAGTACTTC
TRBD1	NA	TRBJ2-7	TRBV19	CASKGTVPYEQYF	TGTGCCAGTAAGGGGACAGTACCTTACGAGCAGTACTTC
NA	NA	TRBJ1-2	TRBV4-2	CASSQDDSRRNYGYTF	TGTGCCAGCAGCCAGGACGACAGTAGACGAAACTATGGCTACACCTTC
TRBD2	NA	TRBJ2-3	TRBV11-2	CASSPRGGSSTDTQYF	TGTGCCAGCAGCCCTCGCGGGGGTTCTAGCACAGATACGCAGTATTTT
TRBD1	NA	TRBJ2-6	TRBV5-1	CASSLETGGLSGANVLTF	TGCGCCAGCAGCTTGGAGACAGGGGGCCTCTCTGGGGCCAACGTCCTGACTTTC
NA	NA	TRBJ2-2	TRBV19	CASSIGRQYTGELFF	TGTGCCAGTAGTATAGGTCGACAGTACACCGGGGAGCTGTTTTTT
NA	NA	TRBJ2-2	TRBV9	CASSVGLGPNTGELFF	TGTGCCAGCAGCGTAGGGCTGGGGCCCAACACCGGGGAGCTGTTTTTT
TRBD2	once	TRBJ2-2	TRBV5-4	CASTKLAGGPDTGELFF	TGTGCCAGCACCAAACTAGCGGGGGGTCCGGACACCGGGGAGCTGTTTTTT
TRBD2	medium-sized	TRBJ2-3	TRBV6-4	CASSETSGGADTQYF	TGTGCCAGCAGTGAGACTAGCGGGGGGGCCGATACGCAGTATTTT
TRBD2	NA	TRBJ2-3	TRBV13	CASSLLREDTQYF	TGTGCCAGCAGCCTCTTGCGGGAGGATACGCAGTATTTT
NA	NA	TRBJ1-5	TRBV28	CASSIEPQPQHF	TGTGCCAGCAGTATAGAACCTCAGCCCCAGCATTTT
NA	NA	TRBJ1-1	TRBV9	CASSVQDANTEAFF	TGTGCCAGCAGCGTCCAGGATGCGAACACTGAAGCTTTCTTT